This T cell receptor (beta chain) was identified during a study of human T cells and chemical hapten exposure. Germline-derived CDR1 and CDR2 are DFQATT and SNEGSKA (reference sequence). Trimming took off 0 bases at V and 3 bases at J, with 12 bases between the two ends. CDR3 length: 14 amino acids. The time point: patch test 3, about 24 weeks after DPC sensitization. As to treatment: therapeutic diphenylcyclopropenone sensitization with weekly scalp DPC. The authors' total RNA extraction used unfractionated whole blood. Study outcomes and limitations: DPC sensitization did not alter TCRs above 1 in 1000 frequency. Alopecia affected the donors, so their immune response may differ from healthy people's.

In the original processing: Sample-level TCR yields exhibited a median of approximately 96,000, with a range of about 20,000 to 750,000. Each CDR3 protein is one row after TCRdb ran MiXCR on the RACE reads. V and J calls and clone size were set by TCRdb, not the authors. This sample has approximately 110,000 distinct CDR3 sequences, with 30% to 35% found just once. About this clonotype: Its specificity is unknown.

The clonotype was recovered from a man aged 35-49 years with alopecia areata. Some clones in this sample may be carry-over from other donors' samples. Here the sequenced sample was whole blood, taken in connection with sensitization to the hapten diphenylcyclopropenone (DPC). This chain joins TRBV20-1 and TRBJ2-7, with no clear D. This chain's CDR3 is CSARDPGHLYEQYF. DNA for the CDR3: TGCAGTGCTAGAGACCCCGGCCACCTCTACGAGCAGTACTTC.